This T cell receptor (beta chain) is from a study of blood T cell repertoires in COVID-19. Background on the study: Sites in the United States, Italy and Spain provided acute and convalescent COVID-19 samples. T cells, B-cell-depleted T cells, or PBMCs supplied cDNA or gDNA.

Per the germline V gene, CDR1 is SNHLY and CDR2 is FYNNEI. This CDR3 region has 14 residues. Unmatched junction bases numbered 7, after V lost 6 bases and J lost 8 bases. How the authors handled the data: Estimated nucleated cell counts came from reference gene primer amplification. Measured with immunoSEQ multiplex PCR; TCRdb has only the in-frame clones, and not every one. The V and J calls and clone size are taken from that table; D and trimming were inferred from the DNA. The sample consists of about 73,000 clones, roughly 83% of them appearing once. The sample comprised peripheral blood. The chain joins TRBV2 to TRBJ1-2; 12 positions match TRBD1. The sequence was obtained from a woman aged 55-70 years with acute or convalescent COVID-19. The CDR3: CASRAGTGGGGYTF. The CDR3 DNA is TGTGCCAGCAGGGCAGGGACAGGGGGCGGCGGCTACACCTTC.